These 32 T cell receptor beta chains share one sample of origin, sequenced in a study of cytomegalovirus exposure and HLA in healthy donors. The study ran its PCR with 60 Vbeta and 13 Jbeta primers. Data came from immunoSEQ multiplex PCR; TCRdb stores just in-frame clones and leaves some out. The sample lists 100,000 or so clones, about 16% occurring once. Material for sequencing was PBMCs. The receptors come from a female donor in good health and CMV-seronegative.

This clone was counted only a few times. The chain recombines TRBV14 with TRBJ2-7, with D perhaps matching TRBD1 (5 bases). The CDR3 is 15 residues long. Per germline, CDR1 SGHDN and CDR2 FVKESK. V was pared by 0 bases and J by 3 bases, with 12 bases between. In DNA form, the CDR3 reads TGTGCCAGCAGCCAAGATAACAGGTACTACTACGAGCAGTACTTC. Its protein product is CASSQDNRYYYEQYF.

This clone has only a few counts. V gene TRBV29-1 combines with J gene TRBJ2-1; D remains unclear. The germline gives CDR1 SQVTM, CDR2 ANQGSEA. Deletions cut 1 base from V and 0 bases from J, with 10 bases between. This CDR3 has 15 residues. The CDR3 reads CSVEGKRSSYNEQFF. The CDR3 coding sequence is TGCAGCGTTGAAGGGAAGCGAAGCTCCTACAATGAGCAGTTCTTC.

The J gene is TRBJ2-7, the V gene TRBV7-9; a possible D gene is TRBD1 (6 bases). The germline V gene has CDR1 SEHNR and CDR2 FQNEAQ (reference sequence). The germline V and J ends were trimmed by 1 base and 5 bases, with 15 bases remaining between them. The CDR3 spans 15 residues. In DNA form, the CDR3 reads TGTGCCAGCAGCTTAGAGGGACCAGGGGCCGACGAGCAGTACTTC. It translates to CASSLEGPGADEQYF.

The chain uses TRBV30 and TRBJ2-7; 9 bases align to TRBD2. V shed 2 bases and J 4 bases; nucleotides not matched to a gene: 12. The CDR3 has 16 residues. Per germline, CDR1 GTSNPN and CDR2 SVGIG (reference sequence). CDR3 coding DNA: TGTGCCTGGAGTCGAGCGGGGGGCTTTTCTTTTTACGAGCAGTACTTC. Its translation is CAWSRAGGFSFYEQYF.

On this clone itself: One end of the junction fails to match germline, which may point to a read error. The chain employs TRBV9 and TRBJ1-5; unclear D gene. CDR3 length: 9 residues. Per germline, CDR1 SGDLS and CDR2 YYNGEE. This CDR3 reads CASPGFMNF. The CDR3 nucleotides are TGTGCCAGCCCGGGATTCATGAATTTT.

This chain connects TRBV7-8 to TRBJ1-5; D not certain. Germline V gives CDR1 SGHVS, CDR2 FQNEAQ. V lost 1 base, J lost 4 bases, and 8 bases lay in between. The CDR3 has 14 residues. CDR3 in amino acids: CASSLGGNNQPQHF. The CDR3, as DNA: TGTGCCAGCAGCTTAGGAGGGAATAATCAGCCCCAGCATTTT.

This clone has more than one count but fewer than ten. This sequence joins TRBV30 and TRBJ1-2, with 10 positions matching TRBD1. CDR3 length equals 13 residues. The J segment lost 4 bases and the V segment lost 2 bases, leaving 1 base of the junction unmatched. Germline lookup yields CDR1 GTSNPN and CDR2 SVGIG (reference sequence). CDR3 nucleotides: TGTGCCTGGAGTCGACAGGGGGCCTATGGCTACACCTTC. Translation: CAWSRQGAYGYTF.

The J gene is TRBJ2-1, the V gene TRBV7-9, with 8 bases lining up with TRBD1. The V segment lost 5 bases and the J segment 11 bases; nucleotides outside the gene matches: 8. Germline CDR1 SEHNR, CDR2 FQNEAQ (reference sequence). The CDR3 has 13 residues. The CDR3 here is CASSTDTGGKQFF. CDR3 nucleotides: TGTGCCAGCAGCACCGATACAGGGGGTAAGCAGTTCTTC.

V usage is TRBV7-6 and J usage is TRBJ1-4, with D possibly TRBD1 on 5 matching bases. Germline V gene sequence: CDR1 SGHVS, CDR2 FNYEAQ. The CDR3 totals 15 residues. V gave up 5 bases and J gave up 2 bases, with 12 bases separating them. The chain's CDR3 is CASSAPGRTNEKLFF. In DNA form, the CDR3 reads TGTGCCAGCAGCGCCCCAGGGCGGACTAATGAAAAACTGTTTTTT.

This clone was counted a few times. The V call is TRBV5-1, the J call TRBJ1-4, with 8 bases aligning to TRBD1. Germline trimming cut 2 bases from V and 8 bases from J; bases unmatched to any gene: 5. Per germline, CDR1 SGHRS and CDR2 YFSETQ. This CDR3 spans 14 amino acids. This chain's CDR3 is CASSLAGGQEKLFF. Written as DNA, the CDR3 is TGCGCCAGCAGCTTAGCAGGGGGCCAAGAAAAACTGTTTTTT.

This clone was seen a single time. The chain couples TRBV27 to TRBJ2-3, with TRBD2 matching over 10 bases. CDR3 length: 20 residues. Looked up from germline, CDR1 is MNHEY and CDR2 is SMNVEV (reference sequence). V lost 4 bases and J lost 0; bases outside the gene matches: 16. CDR3 region: CASSSGVGLLLAGSTDTQYF. DNA for the CDR3: TGTGCCAGCAGTTCTGGGGTAGGCCTCTTACTAGCGGGAAGCACAGATACGCAGTATTTT.

This clone was seen a handful of times. CDR3 nucleotide sequence: TGTGCCAGCAGTGCCTCACAGGACAGGGGAGTGCATGAGCAGTTCTTC. This sequence encodes CASSASQDRGVHEQFF. The chain uses TRBV6-1 and TRBJ2-1; 9 bases agree with TRBD1. The CDR3 is 16 residues long. The germline V gene has CDR1 MNHNS and CDR2 SASEGT. Trimming took 4 bases from V and 8 from J; bases not matched to a gene: 12.

This chain links TRBV5-6 with TRBJ1-2; the D is unclear. This CDR3 region has 14 residues. Deletions cut 1 base from V and 0 bases from J, with 7 bases between. CDR1 is SGHDT, CDR2 YYEEEE, per germline. Written as DNA, the CDR3 is TGTGCCAGCAGCTTGTTGGCTCCTAACTATGGCTACACCTTC. It translates to CASSLLAPNYGYTF.

The chain couples TRBV7-3 to TRBJ2-7, with D possibly TRBD1 on 6 matching bases. Trimming took off 2 bases at V and 5 bases at J, with 10 bases between the two ends. This CDR3 region has 13 residues. Germline CDR1 is SGHTA and CDR2 is FQGTGA. This CDR3 is CASSLGTSDEQYF. The CDR3 nucleotides are TGTGCCAGCAGCTTAGGGACATCCGACGAGCAGTACTTC.

The gene calls are TRBV29-1 and TRBJ2-1, with D uncertain. Germline lookup yields CDR1 SQVTM and CDR2 ANQGSEA. V lost 0 bases and J lost 4, with 7 bases in between. The CDR3 contains 13 residues. In DNA form, the CDR3 reads TGCAGCGTTGAAGATCCCCCATACAATGAGCAGTTCTTC. Encoded protein: CSVEDPPYNEQFF.

This clone has more than one count but fewer than ten. The rearrangement joins TRBV15 to TRBJ2-3, with 9 bases fitting TRBD2. V shed 5 bases, J shed 6 bases, and the junction held 9 bases outside the gene matches. The CDR3 sequence is 15 residues long. The germline gives CDR1 LNHNV, CDR2 YYDKDF (reference sequence). CDR3 bases: TGTGCCACCAGCGAGCGGGGGGCGCGAGGGGATACGCAGTATTTT. It is translated as CATSERGARGDTQYF.

This clone was seen more than once but under ten times. The J gene is TRBJ1-1, the V gene TRBV14, with a weak D call TRBD1 (6 bases). Trimming removed 2 bases at V and 3 bases at J, with 10 bases between. Germline assignment: CDR1 SGHDN and CDR2 FVKESK. The CDR3 covers 14 residues. In DNA, the CDR3 is TGTGCCAGCAGCCAACAACAGGGTTACACTGAAGCTTTCTTT. This gives the protein CASSQQQGYTEAFF.

The chain recombines TRBV6-1 with TRBJ1-2; D gene unclear. Looked up from germline, CDR1 is MNHNS and CDR2 is SASEGT. The V gene lost 7 bases and the J gene lost 8 bases, with 17 bases spanning the gap. The CDR3 contains 13 residues. CDR3 amino acids: CASTLQASGGYTF. CDR3 coding DNA: TGTGCCAGCACCTTGCAAGCCTCAGGAGGCTACACCTTC.

This clone was counted a few times. The chain has TRBV6-4 and TRBJ2-3; 9 bases line up with TRBD2. V dropped 3 bases and J dropped 3; count of bases not matched to a gene: 4. This CDR3 region has 15 residues. Germline V lookup: CDR1 MRHNA, CDR2 SNTAGT. The CDR3 DNA follows: TGTGCCAGCAGTGATTTAGCGGGAGCAACAGATACGCAGTATTTT. Protein sequence: CASSDLAGATDTQYF.

The sample holds a few counts of this clone. The gene calls are TRBV19 and TRBJ1-2; D may be TRBD1 (5 bases). The germline V gene has CDR1 LNHDA and CDR2 SQIVND (reference sequence). V lost 6 bases and J 8 bases, leaving 16 bases between the germline ends. This CDR3 spans 13 amino acids. The CDR3 loop reads CASSHDDGGGYTF. CDR3 coding DNA: TGTGCCAGTAGCCATGACGACGGGGGGGGCTACACCTTC.

The chain employs TRBV2 and TRBJ1-5, with TRBD1 matching over 7 bases. Germline V CDR1 and CDR2: SNHLY, FYNNEI. Trimming took 2 bases from V and 7 from J; bases not matched to a gene: 14. The CDR3 spans 17 residues. DNA for the CDR3: TGTGCCAGCAGTGAACAGGAATCCTACGCAGGGGGGCAGCCCCAGCATTTT. It is translated as CASSEQESYAGGQPQHF.

This clone was counted only a few times. The V call is TRBV19, the J call TRBJ1-1, with 10 bases that match TRBD1. After removal of 4 bases from V and 6 bases from J, the junction contained 5 bases not matched to a gene. Germline-derived CDR1 and CDR2 are LNHDA and SQIVND (reference sequence). The CDR3 loop spans 14 amino acids. The CDR3 nucleotides read TGTGCCAGTAGTACGGACAGGGGGAGCGCTGAAGCTTTCTTT. Amino acids: CASSTDRGSAEAFF.

This clone was seen a few times. The chain combines TRBV4-3 with TRBJ2-6; TRBD1 matches 7 bases. CDR1 LGHNA and CDR2 YSLEER come from the germline V gene. The J segment lost 4 bases and the V segment lost 1 base, leaving 10 bases of the junction unmatched. The CDR3 has 18 amino acids. CDR3: CASSQGPRTGVGANVLTF. CDR3 nucleotides: TGCGCCAGCAGCCAAGGCCCTCGCACAGGGGTAGGGGCCAACGTCCTGACTTTC.

This clone turned up a few times. The chain couples TRBV6-5 to TRBJ2-5; the D is unclear. The V end was cut by 1 base, the J end by 1 base, with 7 bases between. The CDR3 is made up of 14 amino acids. CDR1 and CDR2 (germline): MNHEY, SVGAGI. CDR3 protein: CASSYYSSQETQYF. As DNA, the CDR3 is TGTGCCAGCAGTTACTACAGTTCCCAAGAGACCCAGTACTTC.

CDR3 amino acids: CASSSLTTYQETQYF. CDR3 DNA: TGTGCCAGCAGTTCGCTGACTACCTACCAAGAGACCCAGTACTTC. This rearrangement joins TRBV27 to TRBJ2-5; maybe TRBD2 (5 bases). Trimming pared 4 bases from V and 0 bases from J, leaving 12 bases between. This CDR3 region has 15 residues. The germline V gene encodes CDR1 MNHEY and CDR2 SMNVEV (reference sequence).

This clone was seen a handful of times. The CDR3 region is CASSPFSTSEYNEQFF. In nucleotides, the CDR3 is TGCGCCAGCAGCCCATTCTCGACTAGCGAGTACAATGAGCAGTTCTTC. This chain uses TRBV5-1 with TRBJ2-1, with 8 bases aligning to TRBD2. Trimming took 4 bases from V and 4 from J; bases not matched to a gene: 10. Germline V gene sequence: CDR1 SGHRS, CDR2 YFSETQ. The CDR3 loop spans 16 amino acids.

The rearrangement uses TRBV6-5 and TRBJ1-2; TRBD1 is a possible D gene (5 bases). V dropped 2 bases and J dropped 3 bases, with 7 bases sitting between them. CDR1 and CDR2 (germline): MNHEY, SVGAGI. The CDR3 has 13 amino acids. DNA of the CDR3: TGTGCCAGCAGTTACACCAGGGACTATGGCTACACCTTC. Encoded protein: CASSYTRDYGYTF.

This clone was seen a handful of times. V and J are TRBV28 and TRBJ2-3; a possible D gene is TRBD2 (6 bases). This CDR3 has 15 amino acids. Trimming took 3 bases from V and 0 from J, leaving 10 bases between them. Germline V lookup: CDR1 MDHEN, CDR2 SYDVKM. The CDR3 is CASSFGSGSTDTQYF. As DNA, the CDR3 is TGTGCCAGCAGTTTTGGTAGCGGAAGCACAGATACGCAGTATTTT.

The table lists this clone with a few counts. The rearrangement uses TRBV27 and TRBJ1-2, with D unresolved. CDR1 and CDR2 from the germline V gene are MNHEY and SMNVEV (reference sequence). Trimming removed 1 base at V and 7 bases at J, with 22 bases between. This CDR3 has 17 residues. The CDR3 loop is CASSLWHLLEGRVGYTF. The CDR3 bases are TGTGCCAGCAGTTTATGGCACCTCTTGGAGGGAAGGGTTGGCTACACCTTC.

This clone was detected a few times. V gene TRBV5-1 combines with J gene TRBJ2-5; TRBD2 matches at 9 bases. CDR3 length: 14 amino acids. The V segment lost 5 bases and the J segment 1 base; nucleotides outside the gene matches: 3. Germline CDR1 reads SGHRS; CDR2 reads YFSETQ. CDR3: CASSSGGVQETQYF. The CDR3 DNA reads TGCGCCAGCAGTAGCGGGGGTGTCCAAGAGACCCAGTACTTC.

The V and J genes are TRBV5-1 and TRBJ2-5; a possible D gene is TRBD2 (6 bases). The DNA end is more similar to TRBJ2-7, so the J call may be wrong. CDR1 SGHRS and CDR2 YFSETQ come from the germline V gene. The CDR3 has 13 amino acids. The CDR3 spells CASSWLEGYEQYF. CDR3 nucleotide sequence: TGCGCCAGCAGCTGGTTGGAGGGCTACGAGCAGTACTTC.

The V and J genes are TRBV12-5 and TRBJ2-2; 9 nucleotides agree with TRBD2. CDR3 length equals 14 residues. The germline V gene has CDR1 LGHNT and CDR2 FRNRAP. J gave up 5 bases and V 5 bases, and 3 bases lay outside the gene matches. CDR3 in amino acids: CASGASGTTGELFF. CDR3 coding DNA: TGTGCTAGTGGTGCTAGCGGGACAACCGGGGAGCTGTTTTTT.